This T cell receptor beta chain was captured in a study of T-cell reconstitution after alpha-beta-depleted transplantation in children. Study conclusions and caveats: Some patients showed high day-60 TCRbeta diversity, which derived from surviving recipient T cells and thymic progenitors. There were reportedly several hundred expanded graft clones from which alpha-beta T cells came about two months after transplant. Hyperexpanded clones declined; after one year, newly produced T cells mostly supplied diversity.

Germline V CDR1 and CDR2: LNHNV, YYDKDF (reference sequence). The CDR3 is made up of 14 amino acids. The germline V and J ends were trimmed by 1 base and 1 base, with 8 bases remaining between them. The sample holds many counts of this clonotype. Antigen unknown. Unique molecular identifiers were incorporated into the prepared TCRbeta library. TCRdb reprocessed the PCR reads via MiXCR and lists one record per CDR3 protein. The sample consists of about 300,000 distinct CDR3 sequences, over 7% of them appearing once. The sample here was peripheral blood, taken 360 days after TCRalphabeta/CD19-depleted stem cell transplant. The source is a female patient aged 2 to 10 who had a stem cell transplant for Fanconi anemia, so the T cells may come from the graft donor. The V call is TRBV15, the J call TRBJ2-7; D call uncertain. CDR3 region: CATSRVAFSYEQYF. The CDR3 nucleotides are TGTGCCACCAGCAGAGTGGCCTTTTCCTACGAGCAGTACTTC.